Presented here are 22 T cell receptor beta chains from one specimen sequenced in a study of blood T cell repertoires in COVID-19. Profiled with immunoSEQ multiplex PCR; TCRdb holds only in-frame clones, not every one. The sample has 140,000 to 150,000 clones, 84% seen once. Source material: peripheral blood. The receptors here all came from a man aged 25-45 years with COVID-19, enrolled during active disease.

The chain has TRBV2 and TRBJ1-1; 8 bases align to TRBD1. The junction had 5 bases not matched to a gene; V was cut back by 7 bases and J by 4 bases. This CDR3 has 13 residues. CDR1 is SNHLY, CDR2 FYNNEI, per germline. The CDR3 DNA sequence: TGTGCCAGCAAAACGACAGGGGTCACTGAAGCTTTCTTT. Its translation is CASKTTGVTEAFF.

The J gene is TRBJ2-5, the V gene TRBV30; D unclear. The CDR3 length is 12 residues. Trimming pared 4 bases from V and 5 bases from J, leaving 11 bases between. The germline V gene has CDR1 GTSNPN and CDR2 SVGIG (reference sequence). CDR3 in DNA: TGTGCCTGGAATGACGGGTTGGAGACCCAGTACTTC. Translation gives CAWNDGLETQYF.

The rearrangement links TRBV7-2 to TRBJ2-1; D unresolved. V shed 2 bases and J shed 0 bases, with 8 bases lying between them. This CDR3 spans 15 amino acids. The V gene's germline CDR1 is SGHTA and CDR2 FQGNSA. CDR3 nucleotides: TGTGCCAGCAGCTTATCGTGGAGCTCCTACAATGAGCAGTTCTTC. This gives the protein CASSLSWSSYNEQFF.

This chain connects TRBV15 to TRBJ2-5, with 11 bases lining up with TRBD2. CDR1 and CDR2 from the germline V gene are LNHNV and YYDKDF (reference sequence). CDR3 length: 16 amino acids. Unmatched junction bases numbered 7, after V lost 2 bases and J lost 5 bases. This CDR3 is CATSRPIAGGPETQYF. In DNA form, the CDR3 reads TGTGCCACCAGCAGACCCATAGCGGGAGGGCCGGAGACCCAGTACTTC.

The chain is built from TRBV6-6 and TRBJ2-1, with 8 bases lining up with TRBD2. V lost 5 bases, J lost 5 bases, and 5 bases stayed unmatched. Germline assignment: CDR1 MNHNY and CDR2 SVGAGI (reference sequence). This CDR3 comprises 14 residues. CDR3 coding DNA: TGTGCCAGCAGTACCAGCGGGAGAGACAATGAGCAGTTCTTC. Translation: CASSTSGRDNEQFF.

The chain uses TRBV27 and TRBJ2-1; tentative D call: TRBD2 (8 bases). The germline V gene has CDR1 MNHEY and CDR2 SMNVEV (reference sequence). The CDR3 is made up of 18 amino acids. Trimming took 5 bases from V and 8 from J, leaving 28 bases between them. CDR3 protein: CASSLTGTGLAGGDEQFF. The CDR3 bases are TGTGCCAGCAGTCTGACAGGGACGGGCCTGGCGGGAGGCGATGAGCAGTTCTTC.

The rearrangement uses TRBV7-2 and TRBJ2-2; D remains unclear. The CDR3 contains 16 residues. V lost 1 base and J lost 1, with 10 bases in between. CDR1 is SGHTA, CDR2 FQGNSA, per germline. The CDR3 loop is CASSLVRALNTGELFF. CDR3 sequence (DNA): TGTGCCAGCAGCTTAGTCCGCGCCCTGAACACCGGGGAGCTGTTTTTT.

This chain links TRBV20-1 with TRBJ2-5; D call uncertain. CDR1 is DFQATT, CDR2 SNEGSKA, per germline (reference sequence). Trimming pared 3 bases from V and 4 bases from J, leaving 6 bases between. This CDR3 has 11 amino acids. CDR3 residues: CSASELETQYF. DNA for the CDR3: TGCAGTGCTAGTGAACTAGAGACCCAGTACTTC.

The chain links TRBV27 to TRBJ2-7; weak D call: TRBD1 (6 bases). Germline V gene data show CDR1 as MNHEY and CDR2 as SMNVEV (reference sequence). The CDR3 spans 15 residues. V was cut by 6 bases and J by 2 bases, with 17 bases left in between. The CDR3 sequence is CASSPRPQGPYEQYF. CDR3 nucleotides: TGTGCCAGCAGCCCACGCCCCCAGGGGCCCTACGAGCAGTACTTC.

A word on this clone: The same CDR3 arises from other DNA sequences in this sample as well. The DNA for the CDR3 is TGTGCCAGCAGCCCGTTAAACACTGAAGCTTTCTTT. This codes for CASSPLNTEAFF. The chain has TRBV7-9 and TRBJ1-1; D is ambiguous. V lost 5 bases to trimming and J lost 2 bases, with 6 bases between them. This CDR3 is 12 amino acids long. Looked up from germline, CDR1 is SEHNR and CDR2 is FQNEAQ (reference sequence).

The V and J genes are TRBV28 and TRBJ2-7; D ambiguous. CDR3 length equals 12 residues. V lost 9 bases and J 5 bases, leaving 14 bases between the germline ends. Germline-derived CDR1 and CDR2 are MDHEN and SYDVKM. CDR3 sequence reads: CASRSPVHEQYF. The CDR3 nucleotides are TGTGCCAGTCGCTCGCCGGTTCACGAGCAGTACTTC.

The chain uses TRBV21-1 and TRBJ1-5. TRBV21-1 is tagged as a pseudogene. The CDR3 has 14 amino acids. CDR3 sequence (DNA): TGTGCCAGCAGCAAAGACCGGGGCGGGGAGCCCCAGCATTTT. This sequence encodes CASSKDRGGEPQHF.

This clone was recorded a few times. The chain uses TRBV30 and TRBJ1-2; no firm D call. Germline lookup yields CDR1 GTSNPN and CDR2 SVGIG (reference sequence). V was shortened by 1 base and J by 2 bases, with 8 bases between the two germline ends. This CDR3 has 13 amino acids. CDR3 sequence: CAWSDERNYGYTF. Written as DNA, the CDR3 is TGTGCCTGGAGTGACGAGAGGAACTATGGCTACACCTTC.

CDR3 sequence reads: CASSPRLVGTQYF. In DNA, the CDR3 is TGTGCCAGCAGCCCCCGACTAGTTGGGACCCAGTACTTC. V gene TRBV14 combines with J gene TRBJ2-5, with D tentatively TRBD2 (6 bases). Germline assignment: CDR1 SGHDN and CDR2 FVKESK. The CDR3 length is 13 residues. V gave up 4 bases and J gave up 7 bases, with 13 bases separating them.

The chain employs TRBV28 and TRBJ1-6, with TRBD1 matching over 7 bases. The germline gives CDR1 MDHEN, CDR2 SYDVKM. The V and J ends lost 5 bases and 10 bases, in that order; junction bases with no gene match: 8. The CDR3 length is 14 residues. The CDR3 DNA reads TGTGCCAGCAGTCCGACAGGGTTGACGTCACCCCTCCACTTT. Encoded protein: CASSPTGLTSPLHF. The complete variable domain, with remaining parts taken from reference TRBV28 and TRBJ1-6, reads DVKVTQSSRYLVKRTGEKVFLECVQDMDHENMFWYRQDPGLGLRLIYFSYDVKMKEKGDIPEGYSVSREKKERFSLILESASTNQTSMYLCASSPTGLTSPLHFGNGTRLTVT.

This chain links TRBV6-9 with TRBJ2-2; D is perhaps TRBD2 (5 bases). The CDR3 is 15 amino acids. CDR1 is MNHGY, CDR2 SVAAGI, per germline. The germline V and J ends were trimmed by 4 bases and 6 bases, with 15 bases remaining between them. CDR3 nucleotides: TGTGCCAGCAGTTCTAGGAGGCGTGGAGCCGGGGAGCTGTTTTTT. It is translated as CASSSRRRGAGELFF.

The chain links TRBV6-5 to TRBJ1-1, with 8 bases lining up with TRBD1. V dropped 3 bases and J dropped 9; count of bases not matched to a gene: 3. The CDR3 consists of 12 residues. CDR1 is MNHEY and CDR2 is SVGAGI in the germline V gene. CDR3 in DNA: TGTGCCAGCAGTTATGGGGACAGGAAAGCTTTCTTT. It specifies CASSYGDRKAFF.

The chain carries TRBV5-1 and TRBJ1-2; 8 bases are a match to TRBD1. CDR1 and CDR2 (germline): SGHRS, YFSETQ. V trimming: 4 bases; J trimming: 3 bases; junction bases outside the gene matches: 11. CDR3 length: 16 amino acids. The CDR3 bases are TGCGCCAGCAGCGACTACGACGAGACAGGGGACTATGGCTACACCTTC. Protein sequence: CASSDYDETGDYGYTF.

The CDR3 coding sequence is TGCGCCAGCAGCCCATCAGATGGGATAGCGGAGATTTCCTACGAGCAGTACTTC. This encodes CASSPSDGIAEISYEQYF. V and J are TRBV4-3 and TRBJ2-7, with D possibly TRBD2 on 6 matching bases. Germline assignment: CDR1 LGHNA and CDR2 YSLEER. The CDR3 is 18 residues long. Trimming removed 4 bases at V and 1 base at J, with 23 bases between.

J is TRBJ2-3 and V is TRBV2; TRBD2 is a possible D gene (7 bases). V gave up 5 bases and J gave up 1 base, with 13 bases separating them. The CDR3 extends over 15 amino acids. In germline, CDR1 is SNHLY, CDR2 FYNNEI. DNA for the CDR3: TGTGCCAGCAGTTACGGGGGGCTGGGCACAGATACGCAGTATTTT. Translating gives CASSYGGLGTDTQYF.

The V call is TRBV6-1, the J call TRBJ1-2; 11 bases align to TRBD1. The V and J ends lost 4 bases and 4 bases, in that order; junction bases with no gene match: 8. Germline values: CDR1 MNHNS, CDR2 SASEGT. The length of the CDR3 is 16 residues. CDR3 region: CASSVDRGRFGYGYTF. Here the CDR3 DNA reads TGTGCCAGCAGTGTGGACAGGGGGCGTTTCGGCTATGGCTACACCTTC.

The CDR3 protein is CASSPVGSGETQYF. In DNA, the CDR3 is TGTGCCAGCAGCCCCGTGGGTAGCGGAGAGACCCAGTACTTC. V is TRBV9 and J is TRBJ2-5, with a possible D match to TRBD2 (6 bases). Per the germline V gene, CDR1 is SGDLS and CDR2 is YYNGEE. The CDR3 sequence is 14 residues long. V lost 4 bases to trimming and J lost 4 bases, with 14 bases between them.